A single sample is the source of the 19 T cell receptor beta chains below, sequenced in a study of tumor and adjacent non-tumor tissue in lung cancer. The template was RNA from unsorted bulk tissue. TCRbeta libraries were built with three rounds of nested PCR, modified from ARM-PCR. TCRdb itself ran the multiplex PCR reads through MiXCR, one entry per CDR3 protein. Of 77,000 or so distinct CDR3 sequences in the sample, under 80% are singletons; the top ten hold 9.5% to 15%. Sample: lung tumor tissue. The source is a woman aged 45-65 years with non-small cell lung cancer.

Comments on this clonotype: A much larger clone differs from this one at a single base, so this may be a read error. V gene TRBV7-9 combines with J gene TRBJ2-3; D remains ambiguous. CDR3 length equals 13 residues. Looked up from germline, CDR1 is SEHNR and CDR2 is FQNEAQ (reference sequence). In DNA form, the CDR3 reads TGTGTCAGCAGCCTGGGAAACACAGATACGCAGTATTTT. Protein sequence: CVSSLGNTDTQYF. The complete variable domain, with remaining parts taken from reference TRBV7-9 and TRBJ2-3, reads DTGVSQNPRHKITKRGQNVTFRCDPISEHNRLYWYRQTLGQGPEFLTYFQNEAQLEKSRLLSDRFSAERPKGSFSTLEIQRTEQGDSAMYLCVSSLGNTDTQYFGPGTRLTVL.

This clonotype was observed a few times. The V and J genes are TRBV5-1 and TRBJ2-7, with a tentative D call TRBD2 (5 bases). Germline V gives CDR1 SGHRS, CDR2 YFSETQ. Trimming removed 1 base at V and 6 bases at J, with 14 bases between. The CDR3 runs 14 residues. The CDR3 DNA reads TGCGCCAGCAGCTTGACGGGAAGGTTGGGCGAGCAGTACTTC. Protein sequence: CASSLTGRLGEQYF.

With respect to this clonotype: The CDR3 does not close with the conserved phenylalanine or tryptophan, likely indicating a read error. The genes are TRBV4-1 and TRBJ2-5, with D possibly being TRBD2 (5 bases). The CDR3 contains 15 residues. The germline V gene has CDR1 MGHRA and CDR2 YSYEKL. V lost 4 bases to trimming and J lost 4 bases, with 16 bases between them. The CDR3 DNA follows: TGCGCCAGCAGCCTGGGTAGGAGGCGGCCAGAGACCCAGTACCTC. Its translation: CASSLGRRRPETQYL.

In the case of this clonotype: Lacking the conserved final phenylalanine or tryptophan, this CDR3 likely reflects a read error. This rearrangement joins TRBV6-5 to TRBJ2-5, with a possible D match to TRBD2 (6 bases). Trimming stripped 9 bases from V and 4 bases from J, with 18 bases between. The CDR3 covers 14 residues. Germline assignment: CDR1 MNHEY and CDR2 SVGAGI. CDR3 nucleotides: TGTGCCAGGAGTGGATGGGACTTTGGAGAGACCCAGTACCTC. This gives the protein CARSGWDFGETQYL.

This CDR3 reads CASSFVVERDLFFGYNQPQHF. The CDR3 DNA follows: TGTGCCAGCAGTTTTGTTGTGGAGAGGGACCTTTTCTTCGGGTACAATCAGCCCCAGCATTTT. The chain joins TRBV28 to TRBJ1-5; possible D gene TRBD1, 5 bases. This CDR3 has 21 residues. Germline V gene sequence: CDR1 MDHEN, CDR2 SYDVKM. V dropped 3 bases and J dropped 3 bases, with 30 bases sitting between them.

With respect to this clonotype: At one end, the junction sequence differs from germline, possibly due to a read error. This CDR3 reads CSVEVAGGGHNEQFF. The CDR3 DNA sequence: TGCAGCGTTGAAGTTGCGGGGGGCGGACACAATGAACAGTTCTTC. This chain connects TRBV29-1 to TRBJ2-1; 8 bases fit TRBD2. CDR1 and CDR2 from the germline V gene are SQVTM and ANQGSEA. The CDR3 contains 15 residues.

To note about this clonotype: A read error is likely, as this CDR3 ends without the conserved phenylalanine or tryptophan. The rearrangement uses TRBV6-5 and TRBJ2-3; TRBD1 matches at 7 bases. CDR1 MNHEY and CDR2 SVGAGI come from the germline V gene. CDR3 length: 15 amino acids. V was pared by 6 bases and J by 4 bases, with 10 bases of the junction left unmatched. The CDR3 region is CASSVSRGRADTQYL. DNA for the CDR3: TGTGCCAGCAGCGTCTCTAGGGGGCGCGCAGATACGCAGTATTTA.

In the case of this clonotype: No conserved phenylalanine or tryptophan is present at the end of the CDR3, so a read error is the likely explanation. V usage is TRBV11-2 and J usage is TRBJ2-3; maybe TRBD1 (5 bases). Trimming removed 11 bases from V and 4 bases from J, with 25 bases in between. The CDR3 is made up of 16 amino acids. Germline V gene lookup returns CDR1 SGHAT and CDR2 FQNNGV. The CDR3 loop is CADSPVGYPLPDTQYL. The CDR3 region has the DNA TGTGCCGACAGCCCGGTGGGTTACCCGCTTCCAGATACGCAGTATTTG.

This clonotype has ten or more counts. CDR3 DNA: TGTGCCAGCAGCTGGACAGGGGGCAAGGGGACCCAGTACTTC. Its protein product is CASSWTGGKGTQYF. The rearrangement uses TRBV11-2 and TRBJ2-5; TRBD1 matches at 11 bases. The junction had 5 bases not matched to a gene; V was cut back by 4 bases and J by 7 bases. In germline, CDR1 is SGHAT, CDR2 FQNNGV. This CDR3 has 14 residues.

As concerns this clonotype: Mismatch with germline at one junction end may stem from a read error. The chain joins TRBV29-1 to TRBJ2-1; 8 bases match TRBD2. The CDR3 loop spans 15 amino acids. Germline V gene sequence: CDR1 SQVTM, CDR2 ANQGSEA. Here the CDR3 reads CSVELSGSSYNEEFF. Written as DNA, the CDR3 is TGCAGCGTTGAGCTAAGCGGGAGCTCATACAATGAGGAGTTCTTC.

V and J are TRBV12-3 or TRBV12-4 and TRBJ1-3; the D gene is possibly TRBD1 (5 bases). Trimming took off 8 bases at V and 10 bases at J, with 30 bases between the two ends. CDR3 length: 17 amino acids. The CDR3 DNA reads as TGTGCCAGCGTTCCCCCTCTCGGGACGGACCTCGGGAATACCATATATTTT. Its protein product is CASVPPLGTDLGNTIYF.

As regards this clonotype: One end of the junction varies from germline; a read error may be responsible. V and J are TRBV10-3 and TRBJ1-1, with D maybe TRBD1 (5 bases). This CDR3 is built from 13 residues. Germline V CDR1 and CDR2: ENHRY, SYGVKD. The CDR3 DNA sequence: TGTGTCATCGTATCAGGGTTGAACACTGAAACTTTCTTT. Protein sequence: CVIVSGLNTETFF.

Comments on this clonotype: Since no conserved phenylalanine or tryptophan closes the CDR3, a read error is the likely cause. V and J are TRBV12-3 or TRBV12-4 and TRBJ2-7; the match to TRBD1 covers 11 bases. This CDR3 comprises 14 residues. CDR3: CAISLGDRGYEQYL. In DNA, the CDR3 is TGTGCCATCAGTTTAGGGGACAGGGGGTATGAGCAGTACCTC.

As concerns this clonotype: The junction shows a germline mismatch at one end, possibly a read error. The rearrangement joins TRBV6-1 to TRBJ2-3; TRBD2 matches 12 bases. The V gene's germline CDR1 is MNHNS and CDR2 SASEGT. The CDR3 is 16 amino acids. The chain's CDR3 is CAGSETLAGGRDTQYF. CDR3 bases: TGTGCCGGCAGTGAAACCCTAGCGGGAGGGCGCGATACGCAGTATTTT.

The chain is built from TRBV20-1 and TRBJ2-7; D is perhaps TRBD1 or TRBD2 (5 bases each). This CDR3 comprises 12 residues. CDR1 is DFQATT, CDR2 SNEGSKA, per germline (reference sequence). CDR3 coding DNA: TGCAATGGTGTCAGGGAGACCTACGAGCAGTACTTC. Its translation is CNGVRETYEQYF.

Notes on this clonotype: Since a much larger clone is just one base distant, this may be a read error. V gene TRBV30 combines with J gene TRBJ2-1, with TRBD2 as a possible D gene (5 bases). CDR3 length equals 13 residues. Germline CDR1 and CDR2: GTSNPN and SVGIG (reference sequence). In nucleotides, the CDR3 is TGTGCCGGGAGTGTGTCTCCCGCGGATGAGCAGTTCTTC. The encoded protein is CAGSVSPADEQFF.

This clonotype was counted at least ten times. The chain joins TRBV28 to TRBJ2-7; 7 bases fit TRBD2. Germline V gives CDR1 MDHEN, CDR2 SYDVKM. The CDR3 contains 15 residues. After removal of 3 bases from V and 4 bases from J, the junction contained 9 bases not matched to a gene. The CDR3 here is CASSLAGERFYEQYF. In DNA form, the CDR3 reads TGTGCCAGCAGTTTGGCGGGAGAAAGGTTTTACGAGCAGTACTTC. The full variable domain, completed using reference TRBV28 and TRBJ2-7, is DVKVTQSSRYLVKRTGEKVFLECVQDMDHENMFWYRQDPGLGLRLIYFSYDVKMKEKGDIPEGYSVSREKKERFSLILESASTNQTSMYLCASSLAGERFYEQYFGPGTRLTVT.

The chain is built from TRBV13 and TRBJ2-2; D is unresolved. CDR3 length: 17 amino acids. Germline CDR1 reads PRHDT; CDR2 reads FYEKMQ (reference sequence). V was clipped by 3 bases and J by 5 bases, with 19 bases between them. The CDR3 DNA follows: TGTGCCAGCAGCTTCTCTCCTGGGCTAGAGGCGACCGGGGAGCTGTTTTTT. This codes for CASSFSPGLEATGELFF.

About this clonotype: This may be a read error, as it is one base from a much larger clone. The CDR3 carries no conserved terminal phenylalanine or tryptophan, so it likely arises from a read error. J is TRBJ1-4 and V is TRBV29-1; 9 nucleotides match TRBD1. The V segment lost 7 bases and the J segment 8 bases; nucleotides outside the gene matches: 17. The germline gives CDR1 SQVTM, CDR2 ANQGSEA. This CDR3 spans 16 amino acids. The CDR3 nucleotides read TGCAGCGCTCAGCTCCTCGAGGACAGGGGACGGGAAAAACTGTTTCTT. Encoded protein: CSAQLLEDRGREKLFL.